This T cell receptor beta chain was identified in a study of OX40 agonist ivuxolimab in advanced cancers. Across the whole study: Dosing consisted of intravenous ivuxolimab at 0.01 to 10 mg/kg every 2 weeks.

The data were produced by immunoSEQ multiplex PCR, yet TCRdb's version contains in-frame clones alone and is incomplete. Found here are about 21,000 clones, 75% to 85% of them singletons; the top ten hold over 15%. Study findings and constraints: Blood T cells, both CD4+ and CD8+, expanded clonally by week 6 at 0.1 to 3.0 mg/kg. Patients with a partial response at 0.1-3.0 mg/kg had among the lowest clonal expansion.

Notes on this clone: As yet, its antigen is unknown.

The V segment lost 5 bases and the J segment 10 bases; nucleotides outside the gene matches: 11. This CDR3 comprises 14 residues. Germline V gene sequence: CDR1 SEHNR, CDR2 FQNEAQ (reference sequence). This sequence was found in an adult with an advanced solid tumor such as melanoma, head and neck, liver or kidney cancer. The rearrangement links TRBV7-9 to TRBJ2-1; 7 bases line up with TRBD2. The sequencing here drew on CD4+ or CD8+ T cells sorted from blood, taken in a trial of the OX40 agonist ivuxolimab. The DNA for the CDR3 is TGTGCCAGCAGCCCCCCCTCGGGGGAGGGAGAGCAGTTCTTC. Its protein is CASSPPSGEGEQFF.